This T cell receptor beta chain was documented in a study of patients and donors after allogeneic stem cell transplantation. TCRdb reprocessed the RT-PCR reads with MiXCR, giving one entry per CDR3 protein. The sample consists of approximately 170,000 distinct CDR3 sequences, about a quarter of them appearing once. The V end lost 3 bases, the J end lost 2 bases, and 7 bases lay between the germline ends. This CDR3 region has 14 residues. Germline V gene sequence: CDR1 SGHTA, CDR2 FQGNSA. This clonotype appeared a few times. The chain employs TRBV7-2 and TRBJ1-4; D gene unclear. The sequence was collected from a human donor who was either an allogeneic HSCT recipient or a stem cell or donor lymphocyte infusion donor (not recorded which). It is not recorded whose cells these are; they may come from a transplant donor. Sequencing input: blood, either unsorted or a sorted T cell fraction (not recorded which). The CDR3 nucleotides are TGTGCCAGCAGCTTTAGGAGCACTAATGAAAAACTGTTTTTT. Residues: CASSFRSTNEKLFF.